What follows is one TCR beta chain and its context. The antigen is undetermined. One end of the junction fails to match germline, which may point to a read error. These data originate in a study of tumor and adjacent non-tumor tissue in lung cancer. Study as a whole: Histology: about a dozen adenocarcinoma, a couple of squamous cell carcinoma, 1 small cell lung cancer. Stage I to III disease affected about nine men and roughly five women aged about 31 to 80.

This sample's RNA came from whole unsorted tissue. More than 3 cm separated this lung sample from the edge of the tumor. Chemotherapy-naive patients with new lung cancer underwent thoracic surgery in China, August–November 2014. TCRbeta libraries were built with three rounds of nested PCR, modified from ARM-PCR. MiXCR was run by TCRdb on the multiplex PCR reads, yielding one entry per CDR3 protein. The sample contains approximately 90,000 distinct CDR3 sequences, 76% of which appear only once. General study findings and limits: Normal lung showed higher cumulative top 100 clone frequency than tumor.

This CDR3 region has 13 residues. The sequence came from a woman in her fifties or sixties with non-small cell lung cancer. Material: distant non-tumor lung tissue. This chain joins TRBV12-3 or TRBV12-4 and TRBJ1-6, with D unclear. Here the CDR3 reads CASRPASSSSLHF. Here the CDR3 DNA reads TGTGCCAGCAGACCCGCCAGTTCTTCATCCCTCCACTTT.